This passage covers 19 T cell receptor beta chains from one sample sequenced in a study of type 1 regulatory T cells (dated by TCRdb to the early 2020s). The sample was run on an Illumina MiSeq. The raw public data were reprocessed by TCRdb itself: fastp quality trimming at Q25, MiXCR clonotype calling, in-frame beta chains only. Rows with a matching CDR3 protein are joined into one entry that keeps the most common DNA and genes. The sample table shows 60,000 to 70,000 distinct CDR3 sequences, and around 63% are seen once. 7.6% of the sample belongs to the ten largest clones. For these receptors, no antigen is known. The sequencing input was cultured T cells, either the whole culture or a sorted T cell fraction (not recorded which). The sample's cell subset or site label, decoded: Tr1-enriched cell product generated in vitro against host alloantigens. These receptors were obtained from a human donor in good health.

The table lists this clonotype with a few counts. The chain couples TRBV12-3 or TRBV12-4 to TRBJ2-7; D gene uncertain. Trimming took 4 bases from V and 0 from J, leaving 7 bases between them. CDR3 length: 13 amino acids. Here the CDR3 DNA reads TGTGCCAGCAGTTCGAAAGGCTCCTACGAGCAGTACTTC. Protein: CASSSKGSYEQYF.

This clonotype was detected only a few times. This chain uses TRBV11-2 with TRBJ2-3; TRBD2 matches at 8 bases. Germline CDR1 and CDR2: SGHAT and FQNNGV. V trimming: 6 bases; J trimming: 4 bases; junction bases outside the gene matches: 12. The CDR3 spans 16 residues. The CDR3 loop is CASRRLSGKRADTQYF. The CDR3, as DNA: TGTGCCAGCAGACGCCTTAGCGGGAAACGTGCAGATACGCAGTATTTT.

This clonotype appeared many times. This sequence joins TRBV6-5 and TRBJ2-7, with a possible D match to TRBD2 (5 bases). The CDR3 has 13 residues. V gave up 8 bases and J gave up 3 bases, with 14 bases separating them. Germline V lookup: CDR1 MNHEY, CDR2 SVGAGI. As DNA, the CDR3 is TGTGCCAGCCGAGGGCAGAGCCTCTACGAGCAGTACTTC. This sequence encodes CASRGQSLYEQYF.

This clonotype turned up a few times. The V call is TRBV3-1, the J call TRBJ1-4; a possible D gene is TRBD1 (6 bases). Trimming removed 1 base from V and 3 bases from J, with 9 bases in between. The CDR3 loop spans 15 amino acids. Per germline, CDR1 LGHDT and CDR2 YNNKEL (reference sequence). The CDR3 region is CASSQVGGSNEKLFF. CDR3 sequence (DNA): TGTGCCAGCAGCCAAGTGGGGGGCTCTAATGAAAAACTGTTTTTT.

The CDR3 here is CSVAIGDNEQYF. The CDR3 DNA is TGCAGCGTTGCGATAGGGGACAACGAGCAGTACTTC. V gene TRBV29-1 combines with J gene TRBJ2-7; D possibly corresponds to TRBD1 (6 bases). Trimming cost V 4 bases and J 5 bases, with 12 bases left between them. CDR3 size: 12 residues. Germline V gene data show CDR1 as SQVTM and CDR2 as ANQGSEA.

CDR3 sequence: CASSQAGLETQYF. As DNA, the CDR3 is TGCGCCAGCAGCCAAGCGGGGCTGGAGACCCAGTACTTC. The chain combines TRBV4-1 with TRBJ2-5; D could derive from TRBD1 or TRBD2 (5 bases each). Per germline, CDR1 MGHRA and CDR2 YSYEKL. The CDR3 loop spans 13 amino acids. V was shortened by 1 base and J by 5 bases, with 8 bases between the two germline ends.

The chain has TRBV7-9 and TRBJ2-5; maybe TRBD1 (6 bases). There are 13 residues in the CDR3. Trimming took 1 base from V and 4 from J, leaving 7 bases between them. Germline CDR1 is SEHNR and CDR2 is FQNEAQ (reference sequence). CDR3 loop: CASSLVGAETQYF. CDR3 nucleotides: TGTGCCAGCAGCTTAGTGGGGGCAGAGACCCAGTACTTC.

The chain joins TRBV20-1 to TRBJ2-5; D not resolved. The CDR3 is made up of 12 amino acids. The germline V and J ends were trimmed by 5 bases and 5 bases, with 12 bases remaining between them. Germline V lookup: CDR1 DFQATT, CDR2 SNEGSKA (reference sequence). CDR3 in DNA: TGCAGTGCTTACGACGTGTCTGAGACCCAGTACTTC. Translation: CSAYDVSETQYF.

The gene calls are TRBV20-1 and TRBJ2-7; possible D gene TRBD1, 6 bases. Trimming cost V 6 bases and J 4 bases, with 19 bases left between them. CDR1 and CDR2 from the germline V gene are DFQATT and SNEGSKA (reference sequence). This CDR3 has 14 residues. CDR3 sequence (DNA): TGCAGTGCAATCGAATCCGGGACACAGTACGAGCAGTACTTC. It specifies CSAIESGTQYEQYF.

This chain connects TRBV4-2 to TRBJ2-1, with 11 nucleotides matching TRBD2. CDR3 length: 17 residues. CDR1 is LGHNA, CDR2 YNFKEQ, per germline. With V trimmed by 4 bases and J by 7 bases, 12 bases remained unmatched. CDR3 sequence: CASSPQLRIAGGNEQFF. DNA for the CDR3: TGTGCCAGCAGCCCCCAGTTGAGGATAGCGGGAGGGAATGAGCAGTTCTTC.

The rearrangement uses TRBV20-1 and TRBJ2-3; 10 bases match TRBD2. The CDR3 sequence is 16 residues long. CDR1 is DFQATT and CDR2 is SNEGSKA in the germline V gene (reference sequence). Trimming removed 2 bases from V and 5 bases from J; junction bases left unmatched: 10. CDR3 sequence: CSARFSSGSKLDTQYF. In nucleotides, the CDR3 is TGCAGTGCTAGATTCTCTAGCGGGAGTAAATTAGATACGCAGTATTTT.

This chain uses TRBV12-5 with TRBJ1-1, with TRBD1 matching 8 bases. This CDR3 has 14 residues. CDR1 is LGHNT, CDR2 FRNRAP, per germline. V lost 6 bases to trimming and J lost 4 bases; unmatched junction nucleotides: 7. CDR3 sequence reads: CASGSQGASTEAFF. DNA for the CDR3: TGTGCTAGTGGGTCGCAGGGGGCGAGCACTGAAGCTTTCTTT.

The chain uses TRBV19 and TRBJ2-2; the D gene is possibly TRBD1 (5 bases). The CDR3 is 14 residues long. The V gene's germline CDR1 is LNHDA and CDR2 SQIVND (reference sequence). The germline V and J ends were trimmed by 5 bases and 4 bases, with 11 bases remaining between them. The CDR3 here is CASSRQGSTGELFF. The DNA for the CDR3 is TGTGCCAGTAGTCGCCAGGGTAGCACCGGGGAGCTGTTTTTT.

Worth noting for this clonotype: A junction boundary mismatches the germline segment, possibly from a read error. The rearrangement joins TRBV2 to TRBJ1-4; D call uncertain. Looked up from germline, CDR1 is SNHLY and CDR2 is FYNNEI. This CDR3 contains 13 residues. CDR3 in amino acids: CASSWANNEKLFF. DNA of the CDR3: TGTGCTAGCAGTTGGGCCAATAATGAAAAACTGTTTTTT.

This sequence joins TRBV14 and TRBJ2-1; D is possibly TRBD2 (6 bases). From germline, CDR1 is SGHDN and CDR2 FVKESK. Trimming cost V 4 bases and J 6 bases, with 16 bases left between them. The CDR3 runs to 15 residues. The CDR3 loop is CASSLRDLAANEQFF. The CDR3 DNA reads as TGTGCCAGCAGCCTCCGGGACTTAGCCGCCAATGAGCAGTTCTTC. The full variable domain, with the rest looked up from reference TRBV14 and TRBJ2-1, is EAGVTQFPSHSVIEKGQTVTLRCDPISGHDNLYWYRRVMGKEIKFLLHFVKESKQDESGMPNNRFLAERTGGTYSTLKVQPAELEDSGVYFCASSLRDLAANEQFFGPGTRLTVL.

The chain links TRBV7-2 to TRBJ1-5; no clear D. Germline CDR1 reads SGHTA; CDR2 reads FQGNSA. V was clipped by 3 bases and J by 2 bases, with 8 bases between them. The CDR3 runs 14 residues. The CDR3 spells CASSFQEGNQPQHF. In nucleotides, the CDR3 is TGTGCCAGCAGCTTCCAGGAGGGCAATCAGCCCCAGCATTTT.

With regard to this clonotype: With a much larger clone just one base away, this may be a read error. The chain uses TRBV20-1 and TRBJ2-3; the match to TRBD1 covers 8 bases. CDR1 DFQATT and CDR2 SNEGSKA come from the germline V gene (reference sequence). J was trimmed by 3 bases and V by 4 bases; bases with no gene match: 6. This CDR3 is built from 14 residues. The CDR3 DNA sequence: TGCAGTGCTATACCACAGGGGGGAACAGATACGCAGTATTTT. Encoded protein: CSAIPQGGTDTQYF.

The chain couples TRBV20-1 to TRBJ1-5; maybe TRBD1 (5 bases). This CDR3 spans 14 amino acids. The V and J ends lost 0 bases and 2 bases respectively, with 8 bases between them. Germline CDR1 is DFQATT and CDR2 is SNEGSKA (reference sequence). The CDR3, as DNA: TGCAGTGCTAGAGATGGGGGGGGCAATCAGCCCCAGCATTTT. This codes for CSARDGGGNQPQHF.

This chain connects TRBV12-3 or TRBV12-4 to TRBJ1-3; D uncertain. The CDR3 totals 14 residues. Trimming left V 6 bases short and J 4 bases short, with 13 bases between. CDR3: CASSGWRSGNTIYF. The CDR3 nucleotides are TGTGCCAGCAGCGGGTGGCGTTCAGGAAACACCATATATTTT.